Below, 17 T cell receptor beta chains from the same sample are listed, as sequenced in a study of blood T cell repertoires in COVID-19. Profiled with immunoSEQ multiplex PCR; TCRdb holds only in-frame clones, not every one. The sample contains approximately 300,000 clones, 70% to 90% of which appear only once. Sequences were obtained from PBMCs or T cells enriched from blood (not recorded which). These receptors were taken from a woman aged 25 to 39 who had recovered from COVID-19.

The chain combines TRBV30 with TRBJ1-2; D not certain. CDR3 length: 13 residues. Germline V gene lookup returns CDR1 GTSNPN and CDR2 SVGIG (reference sequence). Trimming removed 0 bases from V and 8 bases from J, with 13 bases in between. The CDR3 nucleotides read TGTGCCTGGAGTGTATTGAGGGTGGACGGCTACACCTTC. The encoded protein is CAWSVLRVDGYTF.

The V gene is TRBV30, the J gene TRBJ1-2; 11 nucleotides line up with TRBD1. V trimming: 3 bases; J trimming: 8 bases; junction bases outside the gene matches: 8. The CDR3 is 14 amino acids. CDR1 is GTSNPN and CDR2 is SVGIG in the germline V gene (reference sequence). The CDR3 reads CAWRWTGGGKGYTF. CDR3 sequence (DNA): TGTGCCTGGAGATGGACAGGGGGCGGAAAGGGCTACACCTTC.

V and J are TRBV4-1 and TRBJ1-2, with 9 positions matching TRBD1. CDR1 and CDR2 from the germline V gene are MGHRA and YSYEKL. CDR3 size: 16 residues. The junction had 7 bases not matched to a gene; V was cut back by 2 bases and J by 3 bases. CDR3 DNA: TGCGCCAGCAGCCAACCGAGGGACAGGGAATACTATGGCTACACCTTC. Translated, it gives CASSQPRDREYYGYTF.

J is TRBJ1-5 and V is TRBV4-1; 9 bases line up with TRBD1. In germline, CDR1 is MGHRA, CDR2 YSYEKL. This CDR3 comprises 17 residues. Trimming at V came to 3 bases and at J to 5 bases, leaving 11 bases not matched to a gene. CDR3 sequence: CASSQTGQGGIDQPQHF. CDR3 DNA: TGCGCCAGCAGCCAGACGGGACAGGGAGGTATCGATCAGCCCCAGCATTTT.

This chain links TRBV7-3 with TRBJ1-1; D might be TRBD1 (5 bases). Germline CDR1 SGHTA, CDR2 FQGTGA. V was clipped by 0 bases and J by 3 bases, with 14 bases between them. CDR3 length: 16 residues. CDR3: CASSLTSGRVHTEAFF. For the CDR3, the DNA is TGTGCCAGCAGCTTAACGTCGGGCAGGGTGCACACTGAAGCTTTCTTT.

This clone was detected only a few times. The CDR3 nucleotides read TGTGCCAGCAGTTACTCGCCGGAGTACTATGGCTACACCTTC. The encoded protein is CASSYSPEYYGYTF. The chain uses TRBV6-6 and TRBJ1-2; D unclear. Trimming took off 0 bases at V and 3 bases at J, with 8 bases between the two ends. Germline CDR1 reads MNHNY; CDR2 reads SVGAGI (reference sequence). CDR3 size: 14 residues.

V is TRBV5-1 and J is TRBJ2-7; possible D gene TRBD1, 6 bases. The CDR3 is made up of 15 amino acids. Germline CDR1 SGHRS, CDR2 YFSETQ. The V gene lost 1 base and the J gene lost 3 bases, with 14 bases spanning the gap. DNA of the CDR3: TGCGCCAGCAGCTTGTCGGCAGGGGCTAACTACGAGCAGTACTTC. Protein product: CASSLSAGANYEQYF.

About this clone itself: This CDR3 is also generated by other DNA sequences in the sample. The V call is TRBV4-3, the J call TRBJ2-2, with 8 bases aligning to TRBD1. Germline V gene lookup returns CDR1 LGHNA and CDR2 YSLEER. The CDR3 sequence is 14 residues long. V lost 4 bases, J lost 6 bases, and 4 bases stayed unmatched. The CDR3 DNA reads TGCGCCAGCAGCCTGGACAGGGCGTCCGGGGAGCTGTTTTTT. Translating it yields CASSLDRASGELFF.

With respect to this clone: Other nucleotide sequences in the sample specify the same CDR3. The CDR3 reads CASSLEAGAEAFF. The CDR3 bases are TGTGCCAGCAGCTTAGAGGCCGGGGCTGAAGCTTTCTTT. The genes are TRBV11-2 and TRBJ1-1; no reliable D call. V was clipped by 0 bases and J by 6 bases, with 8 bases between them. The germline gives CDR1 SGHAT, CDR2 FQNNGV. CDR3 length: 13 residues.

The chain recombines TRBV5-1 with TRBJ2-7, with 9 bases lining up with TRBD1. Losses at the gene ends were 4 bases for V and 3 bases for J; bases not matched to a gene: 5. Germline CDR1 SGHRS, CDR2 YFSETQ. This CDR3 is 14 amino acids long. In DNA form, the CDR3 reads TGCGCCAGCAGCCTGACAGGGGGGAACTACGAGCAGTACTTC. Protein sequence: CASSLTGGNYEQYF.

The rearrangement uses TRBV2 and TRBJ1-3; the D is unclear. The CDR3 runs to 13 residues. Germline CDR1 is SNHLY and CDR2 is FYNNEI. Trimming cost V 6 bases and J 1 base, with 7 bases left between them. CDR3 protein: CASRESSGNTIYF. The DNA of the CDR3 is TGTGCCAGCAGGGAGTCTTCTGGAAACACCATATATTTT.

V is TRBV2 and J is TRBJ2-7, with 11 bases identical to TRBD2. V dropped 6 bases and J dropped 5; count of bases not matched to a gene: 12. The CDR3 contains 16 residues. Germline CDR1 reads SNHLY; CDR2 reads FYNNEI. CDR3 amino acids: CASSLGLAGWQNEQYF. CDR3 DNA sequence: TGTGCCAGCAGCCTCGGACTAGCGGGCTGGCAGAACGAGCAGTACTTC.

This clone was counted a single time. The chain links TRBV3-1 (or the pseudogene TRBV3-2) to TRBJ2-3; D is perhaps TRBD2 (7 bases). This CDR3 has 15 amino acids. The V and J ends lost 3 bases and 5 bases respectively, with 15 bases between them. The germline V gene encodes CDR1 LGHDT and CDR2 YNNKEL (reference sequence). In nucleotides, the CDR3 is TGTGCCAGCAGCCAGGTGGGGGGGCCGGGAGATACGCAGTATTTT. It is translated as CASSQVGGPGDTQYF.

The gene calls are TRBV30 and TRBJ1-2; D is undetermined. Per germline, CDR1 GTSNPN and CDR2 SVGIG (reference sequence). The CDR3 length is 15 residues. With 0 bases removed from V and 2 bases from J, the gap between germline ends came to 13 bases. The DNA of the CDR3 is TGTGCCTGGAGTGTACTTTCCCTAGTCAACTATGGCTACACCTTC. It is translated as CAWSVLSLVNYGYTF.

This clone was found a few times. This sequence joins TRBV7-3 and TRBJ2-2; D is perhaps TRBD1 (5 bases). The length of the CDR3 is 14 residues. V gave up 5 bases and J gave up 6 bases, with 13 bases separating them. Germline V lookup: CDR1 SGHTA, CDR2 FQGTGA. This CDR3 is CASSTPQGAGELFF. The CDR3 coding sequence is TGTGCCAGCAGCACCCCGCAGGGCGCCGGGGAGCTGTTTTTT.

This chain links TRBV5-1 with TRBJ1-1; D unresolved. The germline V gene encodes CDR1 SGHRS and CDR2 YFSETQ. The ends were cut back, 3 bases at V and 0 bases at J, with 12 bases in the middle. The CDR3 is made up of 15 amino acids. The CDR3 DNA reads TGCGCCAGCAGCTCCGCGGGAGGGATGAACACTGAAGCTTTCTTT. Amino acids: CASSSAGGMNTEAFF.

This sequence joins TRBV20-1 and TRBJ2-7; 9 bases align to TRBD2. This CDR3 has 13 residues. CDR1 and CDR2 (germline): DFQATT, SNEGSKA (reference sequence). V was pared by 6 bases and J by 2 bases, with 5 bases of the junction left unmatched. The CDR3 DNA follows: TGCAGTGCCAGTAGCGGGGGAACCTACGAGCAGTACTTC. Protein sequence: CSASSGGTYEQYF.